These 10 T cell receptor beta chains originate from one sample sequenced in a study of T-cell reconstitution after alpha-beta-depleted transplantation in children. Construction of the TCRbeta library involved unique molecular identifiers. TCRdb independently ran MiXCR on the PCR reads; one entry per CDR3 protein. In the table there are about 17,000 distinct CDR3 sequences, over 5% of which are singletons. The sequencing here drew on PBMCs, taken before TCRalphabeta/CD19-depleted stem cell transplant. The origin of the receptors is a boy younger than 18 with acute lymphoblastic leukemia, due to receive a stem cell transplant.

This clonotype is labeled as medium-sized (0.01 to 0.1%). The V and J genes are TRBV7-9 and TRBJ1-1; 8 positions agree with TRBD1. The CDR3 has 15 residues. The J segment lost 0 bases and the V segment lost 2 bases, leaving 2 bases of the junction unmatched. Germline V gene lookup returns CDR1 SEHNR and CDR2 FQNEAQ (reference sequence). The CDR3 sequence: CASSLWDRLNTEAFF. DNA of the CDR3: TGTGCCAGCAGCTTATGGGACAGGTTGAACACTGAAGCTTTCTTT.

This clonotype was observed at least ten times. This chain connects TRBV20-1 to TRBJ2-2; D may be TRBD1 (6 bases). CDR3 length: 13 amino acids. V was shortened by 5 bases and J by 0 bases, with 7 bases between the two germline ends. CDR1 DFQATT and CDR2 SNEGSKA come from the germline V gene (reference sequence). The CDR3 DNA is TGCAGTGCTGCAGGGGCGAACACCGGGGAGCTGTTTTTT. Protein product: CSAAGANTGELFF.

This clonotype came up many times. The gene calls are TRBV7-9 and TRBJ2-5, with TRBD2 matching 9 bases. The germline V gene encodes CDR1 SEHNR and CDR2 FQNEAQ (reference sequence). The CDR3 loop spans 16 amino acids. After removal of 2 bases from V and 1 base from J, the junction contained 5 bases not matched to a gene. In nucleotides, the CDR3 is TGTGCCAGCAGCTTAATCAGTAGCGGGGGCCAAGAGACCCAGTACTTC. The encoded protein is CASSLISSGGQETQYF.

This clonotype was seen repeatedly, ten times or more. The genes are TRBV9 and TRBJ2-6; the D is unclear. The V end was cut by 0 bases, the J end by 3 bases, with 1 base between. CDR3 length: 13 residues. CDR1 and CDR2 from the germline V gene are SGDLS and YYNGEE. CDR3 bases: TGTGCCAGCAGCGTAGTTGGGGCCAACGTCCTGACTTTC. This sequence encodes CASSVVGANVLTF.

The table lists this clonotype with many counts. This chain uses TRBV28 with TRBJ2-3, with 10 bases aligning to TRBD1. This CDR3 comprises 15 residues. V shed 5 bases, J shed 4 bases, and the junction held 6 bases outside the gene matches. The germline V gene encodes CDR1 MDHEN and CDR2 SYDVKM. For the CDR3, the DNA is TGTGCCAGCAGTCTCCGGACAGGGGGGGCAGATACGCAGTATTTT. Its translation is CASSLRTGGADTQYF.

This clonotype was observed many times. The rearrangement joins TRBV11-2 to TRBJ2-7, with 8 nucleotides matching TRBD1. The J segment lost 2 bases and the V segment lost 3 bases, leaving 6 bases of the junction unmatched. This CDR3 comprises 15 residues. In germline, CDR1 is SGHAT, CDR2 FQNNGV. The CDR3 spells CASSFGDRRAYEQYF. The CDR3 bases are TGTGCCAGCAGCTTCGGGGACAGGAGAGCCTACGAGCAGTACTTC. Full variable domain (missing parts from reference TRBV11-2 and TRBJ2-7): EAGVAQSPRYKIIEKRQSVAFWCNPISGHATLYWYQQILGQGPKLLIQFQNNGVVDDSQLPKDRFSAERLKGVDSTLKIQPAKLEDSAVYLCASSFGDRRAYEQYFGPGTRLTVT.

This clonotype was recorded at least ten times. This sequence joins TRBV18 and TRBJ2-6, with no clear D. V lost 6 bases, J lost 2 bases, and 11 bases lay in between. Germline lookup yields CDR1 KGHSH and CDR2 LQKENI. The CDR3 extends over 15 amino acids. CDR3 DNA: TGTGCCAGCTCCCCAGTTGTCACTGGGGCCAACGTCCTGACTTTC. Residues: CASSPVVTGANVLTF.

This clonotype occurred many times. The chain has TRBV28 and TRBJ2-3; 8 bases are shared with TRBD1. There are 17 residues in the CDR3. Germline V gives CDR1 MDHEN, CDR2 SYDVKM. Unmatched junction bases numbered 12, after V lost 4 bases and J lost 3 bases. The CDR3 protein is CASSSMTRTGTTDTQYF. CDR3 in DNA: TGTGCCAGCAGTTCCATGACTCGGACAGGGACTACAGATACGCAGTATTTT.

This clonotype was detected ten times or more. The chain is built from TRBV21-1 and TRBJ1-1; TRBD1 is the table's D call, not checked against the DNA. TRBV21-1 is shown as a pseudogene. This CDR3 is 14 amino acids long. CDR3 DNA: TGTGCCAGCAGCGAGGGGGACCAGAACACTGAAGCTTTCTTT. Translating gives CASSEGDQNTEAFF.

This clonotype was found many times. The chain recombines TRBV5-5 with TRBJ1-1; the D is unclear. The CDR3 has 13 amino acids. Trimming removed 0 bases at V and 0 bases at J, with 3 bases between. CDR1 is SGHKS and CDR2 is YYEKEE in the germline V gene (reference sequence). CDR3 nucleotide sequence: TGTGCCAGCAGCTTGGGTTTGAACACTGAAGCTTTCTTT. Translation gives CASSLGLNTEAFF. The full variable domain, its missing parts supplied by reference TRBV5-5 and TRBJ1-1, is DAGVTQSPTHLIKTRGQQVTLRCSPISGHKSVSWYQQVLGQGPQFIFQYYEKEERGRGNFPDRFSARQFPNYSSELNVNALLLGDSALYLCASSLGLNTEAFFGQGTRLTVV.